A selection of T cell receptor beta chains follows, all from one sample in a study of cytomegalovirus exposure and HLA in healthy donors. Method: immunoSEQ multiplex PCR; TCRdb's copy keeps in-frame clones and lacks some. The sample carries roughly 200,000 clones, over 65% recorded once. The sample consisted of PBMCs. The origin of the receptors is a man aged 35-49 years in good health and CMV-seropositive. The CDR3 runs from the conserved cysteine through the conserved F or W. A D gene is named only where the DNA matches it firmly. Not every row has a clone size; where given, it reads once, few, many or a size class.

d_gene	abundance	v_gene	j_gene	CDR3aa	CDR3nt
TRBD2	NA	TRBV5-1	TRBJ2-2	CASSFPSGSDTGELFF	TGCGCCAGCAGCTTCCCTAGCGGGAGCGACACCGGGGAGCTGTTTTTT
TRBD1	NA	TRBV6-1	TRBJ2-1	CASNLRDRSLGEQFF	TGTGCCAGCAACCTACGGGACAGGTCCCTTGGTGAGCAGTTCTTC
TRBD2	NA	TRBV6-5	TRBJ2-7	CASGGRGTTNEQYF	TGTGCCAGCGGGGGGAGAGGGACTACTAACGAGCAGTACTTC
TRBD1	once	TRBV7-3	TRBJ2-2	CASSAQQGVDTGELFF	TGTGCCAGCAGCGCCCAACAGGGGGTCGACACCGGGGAGCTGTTTTTT
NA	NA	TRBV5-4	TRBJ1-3	CASSLEQGGNTIYF	TGTGCCAGCAGCTTGGAGCAGGGCGGAAACACCATATATTTT
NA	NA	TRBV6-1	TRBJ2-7	CASSEALISVYEQYF	TGTGCCAGCAGTGAAGCGCTTATTAGCGTCTACGAGCAGTACTTC
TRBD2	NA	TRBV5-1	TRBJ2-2	CASSLSTSGSGTGELFF	TGCGCCAGCAGCCTATCGACTAGCGGGAGTGGGACCGGGGAGCTGTTTTTT
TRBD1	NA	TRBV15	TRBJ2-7	CATSLAAGTGVEQYF	TGTGCCACCAGCCTTGCAGCCGGGACAGGGGTCGAGCAGTACTTC
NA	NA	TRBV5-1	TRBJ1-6	CASTLGGMDNNSPLHF	TGCGCCAGCACCCTGGGCGGGATGGACAATAATTCACCCCTCCACTTT
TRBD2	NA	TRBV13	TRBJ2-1	CASSGGLAISYNEQFF	TGTGCCAGCAGCGGGGGACTAGCGATATCCTACAATGAGCAGTTCTTC
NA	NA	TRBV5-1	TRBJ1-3	CASSLVGDSGNTIYF	TGCGCCAGCAGCTTGGTAGGGGACTCTGGAAACACCATATATTTT
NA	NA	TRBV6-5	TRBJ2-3	CASSPRGKSTDTQYF	TGTGCCAGCAGTCCCCGGGGGAAGAGCACAGATACGCAGTATTTT
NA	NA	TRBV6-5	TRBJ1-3	CASSGRGPSGNTIYF	TGTGCCAGCAGTGGCAGGGGACCCTCTGGAAACACCATATATTTT
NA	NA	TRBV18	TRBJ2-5	CASSPGLGGSQETQYF	TGTGCCAGCTCACCTGGATTGGGGGGTAGTCAAGAGACCCAGTACTTC
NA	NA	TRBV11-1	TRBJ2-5	CASSQGTLKETQYF	TGTGCCAGCAGCCAGGGGACCCTAAAGGAGACCCAGTACTTC
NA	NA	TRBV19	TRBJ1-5	CASSTPGQINQPQHF	TGTGCCAGTAGTACGCCCGGACAGATCAATCAGCCCCAGCATTTT
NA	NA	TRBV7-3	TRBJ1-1	CASSSGGGGTEAFF	TGTGCCAGCAGCTCTGGTGGGGGGGGGACTGAAGCTTTCTTT
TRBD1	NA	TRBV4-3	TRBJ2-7	CASSLTGTVREQYF	TGCGCCAGCAGCCTAACCGGGACAGTTCGCGAGCAGTACTTC
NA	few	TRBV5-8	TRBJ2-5	CASSARGGRKTQYF	TGTGCCAGCAGCGCAAGGGGGGGCCGAAAGACCCAGTACTTC
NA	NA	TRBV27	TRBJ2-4	CASSFGRAGESKNIQYF	TGTGCCAGCAGTTTCGGTCGTGCCGGAGAGTCCAAAAACATTCAGTACTTC
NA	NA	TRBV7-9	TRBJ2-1	CASSFGAGNEQFF	TGTGCCAGCAGCTTTGGGGCGGGAAATGAGCAGTTCTTC
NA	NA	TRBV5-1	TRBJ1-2	CASSLTTEGYTF	TGCGCCAGCAGCTTGACAACAGAAGGCTACACCTTC
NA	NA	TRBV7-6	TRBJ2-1	CASSLQNQRGQFF	TGTGCCAGCAGCTTACAGAACCAACGGGGGCAGTTCTTC
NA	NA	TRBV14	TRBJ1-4	CASSQGGQPSNEKLFF	TGTGCCAGCAGCCAAGGCGGACAGCCGAGTAATGAAAAACTGTTTTTT
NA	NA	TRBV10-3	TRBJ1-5	CAIREEVVQPQHF	TGTGCCATCCGCGAGGAGGTAGTTCAGCCCCAGCATTTT
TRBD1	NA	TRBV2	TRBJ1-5	CASIRDRGSNQPQHF	TGTGCCAGCATCAGGGACAGGGGGAGCAATCAGCCCCAGCATTTT
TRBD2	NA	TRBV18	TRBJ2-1	CASSHPSGKNNEQFF	TGTGCCAGCTCACACCCTAGCGGGAAAAACAATGAGCAGTTCTTC
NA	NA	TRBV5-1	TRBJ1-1	CASSRTGHQNTEAFF	TGCGCCAGCAGTCGAACGGGACACCAGAACACTGAAGCTTTCTTT
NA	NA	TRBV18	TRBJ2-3	CASYTRADPPHTDTQYF	TGTGCCAGCTATACCAGGGCGGACCCGCCGCACACAGATACGCAGTATTTT
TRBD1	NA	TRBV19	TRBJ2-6	CASRGTGGTGANVLTF	TGTGCCAGTAGGGGGACAGGGGGGACTGGGGCCAACGTCCTGACTTTC
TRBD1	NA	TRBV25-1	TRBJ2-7	CASRRDSSYEQYF	TGTGCCAGCAGGAGGGACAGCTCCTACGAGCAGTACTTC
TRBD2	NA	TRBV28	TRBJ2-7	CASSATSGIYEQYF	TGTGCCAGCAGTGCGACTAGCGGGATCTACGAGCAGTACTTC
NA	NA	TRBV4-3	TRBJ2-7	CASSQAGVGYEQYF	TGCGCCAGCAGCCAAGCGGGGGTAGGATACGAGCAGTACTTC
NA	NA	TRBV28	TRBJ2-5	CASSFYRVSGETQYF	TGTGCCAGCAGTTTCTACAGGGTTTCGGGAGAGACCCAGTACTTC
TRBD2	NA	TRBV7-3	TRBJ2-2	CASSLSLAGEGGELFF	TGTGCCAGCAGCTTAAGTCTAGCGGGGGAAGGCGGGGAGCTGTTTTTT
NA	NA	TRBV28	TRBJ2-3	CASSSPSYTDTQYF	TGTGCCAGCAGTTCCCCGAGCTATACCGATACGCAGTATTTT
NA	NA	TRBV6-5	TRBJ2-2	CASSWNPGTGELFF	TGTGCCAGCAGTTGGAACCCGGGGACCGGGGAGCTGTTTTTT
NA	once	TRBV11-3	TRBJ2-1	CASSLNSEGYNEQFF	TGTGCCAGCAGCTTAAATTCGGAGGGCTACAATGAGCAGTTCTTC
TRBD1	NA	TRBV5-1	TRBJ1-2	CASSLMPGQGALGTYGYTF	TGCGCCAGCAGCCTCATGCCGGGACAGGGGGCTTTGGGGACCTATGGCTACACCTTC
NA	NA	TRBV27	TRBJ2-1	CASSLGGATWNEQFF	TGTGCCAGCAGTTTGGGGGGGGCCACTTGGAATGAGCAGTTCTTC
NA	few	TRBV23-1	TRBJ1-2	CASSSRIGYHYGYTF	TGCGCCAGCAGCTCCCGGATCGGGTACCACTATGGCTACACCTTC
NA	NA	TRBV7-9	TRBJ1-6	CASSLWGRRTIENNSPLHF	TGTGCCAGCAGCTTATGGGGCAGAAGGACCATTGAAAATAATTCACCCCTCCACTTT
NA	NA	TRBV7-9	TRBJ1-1	CASSLGAFEAFF	TGTGCCAGCAGCTTAGGAGCGTTCGAAGCTTTCTTT
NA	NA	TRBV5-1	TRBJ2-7	CASSPDPGVAYEQYF	TGCGCCAGCAGCCCCGACCCCGGGGTTGCCTACGAGCAGTACTTC
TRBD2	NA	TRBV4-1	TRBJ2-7	CASSQPIAGSQRFYEQYF	TGCGCCAGCAGCCAACCGATAGCGGGGAGTCAACGTTTCTACGAGCAGTACTTC
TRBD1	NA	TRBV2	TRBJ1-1	CASTRTGEAFF	TGTGCCAGCACCCGGACAGGTGAAGCTTTCTTT
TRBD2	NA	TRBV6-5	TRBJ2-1	CASSYPGTSHEQFF	TGTGCCAGCAGTTACCCCGGGACTAGCCATGAGCAGTTCTTC
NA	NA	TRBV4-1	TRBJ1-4	CASSQRGGKLFF	TGCGCCAGCAGCCAAAGAGGGGGAAAACTGTTTTTT
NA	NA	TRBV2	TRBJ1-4	CASSVEGTTNEKLFF	TGTGCCAGCAGTGTAGAGGGGACAACGAATGAAAAACTGTTTTTT
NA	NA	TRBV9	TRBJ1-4	CASSLAGGEKLFF	TGTGCCAGCAGCCTCGCGGGGGGGGAAAAACTGTTTTTT
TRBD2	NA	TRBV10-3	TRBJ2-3	CAISETTSGGNTDTQYF	TGTGCCATCAGTGAGACCACTAGCGGGGGGAACACAGATACGCAGTATTTT